What follows is one TCR beta chain and its context. This clonotype was observed at least ten times. It lacks a known antigen. No base quality information exists; no much larger clone differs at one position. The data originate from a study of neurological immune-mediated disorders (dated by TCRdb to the late 2010s). As for the study more broadly: The study compared peripheral blood TCR-beta repertoires of HTLV-I-associated myelopathy (HAM/TSP) patients, multiple sclerosis patients and healthy controls using UMI-based sequencing. Each longitudinal HAM/TSP and healthy donor was sampled at 3 time-points spaced at about 3-40 month intervals. The roughly 100 TCR-beta libraries covered PBMC samples along with longitudinal samples, technical triplicates, and paired sorted CD4+ and CD8+ T-cell subsets. Of the approximately 70 subjects in the cohort, around 14 were HAM/TSP patients, about 34 were multiple sclerosis patients, and approximately 20 were healthy controls. Here is what the overall study found, with its caveats: Across subjects, expanded clones never shared an identical CDR3 amino acid sequence, which suggests that the TCR-beta repertoires in every group were private. The highest TCR clonal expansion was observed in HAM/TSP patients, whereas the lowest was observed in MS patients, even when compared with healthy controls.

Germline trimming: 2 bases from V, 6 bases from J; junction bases outside gene matches: 2. CDR1 MNHNS and CDR2 SASEGT were looked up in the germline V gene. The CDR3 sequence holds 13 residues, the cysteine and phenylalanine included. The CDR3 DNA has 39 bases and is translated from base 1. cDNA synthesis used template-switch 5'RACE with a primer carrying a 10-nucleotide random unique molecular identifier tagging each TCR transcript. Every sequencing run yielded over 200 million TCR-beta sequences covering 15-18 subjects. The RNeasy kit was used to extract total RNA. The KAPA Real-time Library Amplification kit was used to amplify TCR-beta VDJ regions with primers targeting the TCR constant region and the 5'RACE anchor. Sample indexes and Illumina adaptors were added in a first PCR, and a second PCR then increased library yield. After Ampure bead purification, the roughly 650 bp TCR product was size-selected on a 2% E-gel SizeSelection system. Before pooling, library quality was checked on a Bioanalyzer, concentration was measured with Qubit, and libraries were quantified with the Kapa Library Quantification kit. Libraries were sequenced paired-end 2 x 150 bp on an Illumina HiSeq 2500. To increase sequence diversity, 25-30% phiX was spiked into each library pool. Per the source publication's procedure: The UMI-based MiGEC pipeline processed quality-filtered reads and removed over 75% of raw TCR sequences during error correction. VDJ genes were aligned to IMGT germline references, and clonotypes were defined by unique CDR3 amino acid sequence plus V-J genes. Clonal expansion, Shannon diversity and CDR3 relatedness (CalcPairwiseDistances, ClusterSamples) were evaluated with VDJtools, and phylogenetic trees were built with CLCbio workbench. Using coefficient-of-variation modelling across technical triplicates, the study counted a clone as expanded if it had at least 8 unique UMIs. TCRdb handled the public reads itself, with Q25 trimming in fastp and clone calling in MiXCR, and kept productive beta chains. Entries are consolidated by CDR3 protein sequence, retaining the most common genes and DNA. TCRdb assigned the V and J calls; the authors' analysis was not used. The sample records 60,000 to 90,000 distinct CDR3 sequences, about a tenth of which are singletons. The ten biggest clones cover around a tenth of the sample.

What this sample's time point label stands for: longitudinal time-point 1 (baseline). Blood bank volunteers in Maryland, USA served as the healthy controls. For the unsorted PBMC libraries, 2 million PBMCs were stored in RNAlater at -80 degrees C until RNA extraction and were used to generate the libraries. Peripheral blood was subjected to Ficoll-Hypaque density gradient centrifugation to isolate PBMCs, which were then cryopreserved in liquid nitrogen. This receptor was taken from a man aged 25-40 years in good health. Sequenced material: PBMCs. The chain is made from TRBV6-1 and TRBJ2-3; 7 bases in the junction line up with TRBD1. Read as DNA, the sequence is TGTGCCAGCAGTGAAACGACAGGGGATACGCAGTATTTT. The encoded protein is CASSETTGDTQYF.